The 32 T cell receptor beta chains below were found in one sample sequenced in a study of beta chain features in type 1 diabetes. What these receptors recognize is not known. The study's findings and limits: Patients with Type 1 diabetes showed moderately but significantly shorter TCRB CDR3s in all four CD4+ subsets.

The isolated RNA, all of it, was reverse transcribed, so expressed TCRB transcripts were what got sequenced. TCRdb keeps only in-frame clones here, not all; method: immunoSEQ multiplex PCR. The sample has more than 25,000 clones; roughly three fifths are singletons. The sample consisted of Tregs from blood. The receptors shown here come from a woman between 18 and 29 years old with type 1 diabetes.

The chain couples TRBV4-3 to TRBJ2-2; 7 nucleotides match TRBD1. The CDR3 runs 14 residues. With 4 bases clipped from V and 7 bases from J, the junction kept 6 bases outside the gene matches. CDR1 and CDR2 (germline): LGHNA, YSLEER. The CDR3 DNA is TGCGCCAGCAGCCGGGACAGTAAGGGCGGGGAGCTGTTTTTT. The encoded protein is CASSRDSKGGELFF.

The CDR3 DNA reads as TGTGCCAGCAGCTTGGTGCACACCAATGAGCAGTTCTTC. Its protein product is CASSLVHTNEQFF. The chain uses TRBV5-6 and TRBJ2-1; D gene unclear. The CDR3 is 13 amino acids. V lost 0 bases to trimming and J lost 6 bases, with 7 bases between them. Germline values: CDR1 SGHDT, CDR2 YYEEEE.

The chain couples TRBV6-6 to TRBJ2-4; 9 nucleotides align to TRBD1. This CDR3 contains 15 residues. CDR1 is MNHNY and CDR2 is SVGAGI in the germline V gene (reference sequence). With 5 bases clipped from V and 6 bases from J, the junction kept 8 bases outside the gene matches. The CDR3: CASSQTGGGRNIQYF. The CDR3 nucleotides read TGTGCCAGCAGTCAGACAGGGGGAGGGAGAAACATTCAGTACTTC.

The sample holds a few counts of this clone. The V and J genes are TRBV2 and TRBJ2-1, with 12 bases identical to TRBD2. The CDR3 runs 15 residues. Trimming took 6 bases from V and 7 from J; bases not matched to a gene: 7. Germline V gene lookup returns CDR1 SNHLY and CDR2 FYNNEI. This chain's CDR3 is CASRRGLAGANEQFF. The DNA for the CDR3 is TGTGCCAGCAGACGGGGACTAGCGGGCGCAAATGAGCAGTTCTTC.

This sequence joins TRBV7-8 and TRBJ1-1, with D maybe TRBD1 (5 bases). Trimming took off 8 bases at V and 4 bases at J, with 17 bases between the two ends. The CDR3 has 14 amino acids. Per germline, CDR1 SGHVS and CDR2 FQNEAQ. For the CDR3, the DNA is TGTGCCAGCGGTGGGGCGGGACGGGCCACTGAAGCTTTCTTT. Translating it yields CASGGAGRATEAFF.

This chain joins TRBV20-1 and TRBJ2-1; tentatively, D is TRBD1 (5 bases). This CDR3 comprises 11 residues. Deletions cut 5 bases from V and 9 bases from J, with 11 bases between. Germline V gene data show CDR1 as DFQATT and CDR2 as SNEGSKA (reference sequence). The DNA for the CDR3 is TGCAGTGCTTACCCCCAGGGTGAGCAGTTCTTC. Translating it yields CSAYPQGEQFF.

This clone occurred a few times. The chain's CDR3 is CASSLLGQGESQPQHF. As DNA, the CDR3 is TGTGCCAGCAGTTTATTAGGGCAGGGTGAAAGTCAGCCCCAGCATTTT. V and J are TRBV28 and TRBJ1-5, with TRBD1 as a possible D gene (5 bases). The CDR3 consists of 16 residues. CDR1 and CDR2 from the germline V gene are MDHEN and SYDVKM. V lost 1 base, J lost 6 bases, and 16 bases lay in between.

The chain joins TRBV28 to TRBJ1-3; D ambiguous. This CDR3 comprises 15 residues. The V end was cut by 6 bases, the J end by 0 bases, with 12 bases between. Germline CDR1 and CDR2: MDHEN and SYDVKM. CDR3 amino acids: CASSYLGLSGNTIYF. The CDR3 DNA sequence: TGTGCCAGCAGCTACCTAGGACTCTCTGGAAACACCATATATTTT.

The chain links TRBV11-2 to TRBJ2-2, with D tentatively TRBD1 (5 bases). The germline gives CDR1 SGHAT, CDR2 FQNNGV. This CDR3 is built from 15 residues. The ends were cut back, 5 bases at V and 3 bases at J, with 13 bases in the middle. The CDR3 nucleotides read TGTGCCAGCAGCAGTAACTCAGGGCACACCGGGGAGCTGTTTTTT. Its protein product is CASSSNSGHTGELFF.

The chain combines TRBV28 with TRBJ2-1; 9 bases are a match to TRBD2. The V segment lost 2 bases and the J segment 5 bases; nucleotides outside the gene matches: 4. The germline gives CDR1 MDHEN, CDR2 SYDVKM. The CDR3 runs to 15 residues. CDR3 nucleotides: TGTGCCAGCAGTTTAGGCGGGAGGGGCCACAATGAGCAGTTCTTC. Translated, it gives CASSLGGRGHNEQFF.

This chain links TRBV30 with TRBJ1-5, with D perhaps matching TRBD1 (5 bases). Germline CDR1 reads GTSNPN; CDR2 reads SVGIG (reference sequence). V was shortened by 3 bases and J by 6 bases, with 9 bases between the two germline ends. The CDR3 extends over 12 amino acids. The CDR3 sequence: CAWSLGGQPQHF. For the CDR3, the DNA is TGTGCCTGGAGCCTCGGGGGTCAGCCCCAGCATTTT.

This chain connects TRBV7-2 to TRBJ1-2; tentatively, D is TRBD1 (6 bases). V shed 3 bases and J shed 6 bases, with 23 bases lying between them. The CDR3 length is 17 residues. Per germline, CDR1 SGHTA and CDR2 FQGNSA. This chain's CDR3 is CASSLKPPQGRPDGYTF. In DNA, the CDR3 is TGTGCCAGCAGCTTGAAACCCCCACAGGGTAGGCCCGATGGCTACACCTTC.

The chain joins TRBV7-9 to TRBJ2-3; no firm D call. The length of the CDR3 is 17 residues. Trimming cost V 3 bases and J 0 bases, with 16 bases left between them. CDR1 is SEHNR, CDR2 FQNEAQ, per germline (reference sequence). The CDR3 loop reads CASSFVPQSSSTDTQYF. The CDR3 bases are TGTGCCAGCAGCTTTGTACCACAGTCTTCTAGCACAGATACGCAGTATTTT.

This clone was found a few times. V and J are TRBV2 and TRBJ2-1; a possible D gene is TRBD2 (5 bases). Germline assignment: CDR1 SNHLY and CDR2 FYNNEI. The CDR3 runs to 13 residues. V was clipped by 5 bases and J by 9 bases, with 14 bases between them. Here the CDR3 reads CASSRGLAFEQFF. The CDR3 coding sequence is TGTGCCAGCAGTCGAGGGCTAGCTTTTGAGCAGTTCTTC.

The chain's CDR3 is CASTLGRGLPGELFF. The CDR3, as DNA: TGTGCCAGCACCCTCGGGAGGGGGCTCCCCGGGGAGCTGTTTTTT. J is TRBJ2-2 and V is TRBV7-9; possibly TRBD2 for D (8 bases). The germline V and J ends were trimmed by 7 bases and 6 bases, with 18 bases remaining between them. This CDR3 region has 15 residues. The germline gives CDR1 SEHNR, CDR2 FQNEAQ (reference sequence). Filled out from reference TRBV7-9 and TRBJ2-2, the complete variable domain reads DTGVSQNPRHKITKRGQNVTFRCDPISEHNRLYWYRQTLGQGPEFLTYFQNEAQLEKSRLLSDRFSAERPKGSFSTLEIQRTEQGDSAMYLCASTLGRGLPGELFFGEGSRLTVL.

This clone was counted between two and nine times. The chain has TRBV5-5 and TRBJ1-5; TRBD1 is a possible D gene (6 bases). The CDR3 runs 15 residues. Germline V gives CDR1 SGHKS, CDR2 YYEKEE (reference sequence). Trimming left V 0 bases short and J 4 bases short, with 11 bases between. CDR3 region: CASSLAPDRNQPQHF. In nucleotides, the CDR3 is TGTGCCAGCAGCTTGGCCCCCGACAGGAATCAGCCCCAGCATTTT.

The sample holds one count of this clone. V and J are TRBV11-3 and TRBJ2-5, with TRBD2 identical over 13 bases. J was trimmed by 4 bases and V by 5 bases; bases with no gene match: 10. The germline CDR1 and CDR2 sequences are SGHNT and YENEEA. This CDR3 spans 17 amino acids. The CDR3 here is CASSPVILAGGAETQYF. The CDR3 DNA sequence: TGTGCCAGCAGCCCCGTAATACTAGCGGGAGGGGCAGAGACCCAGTACTTC.

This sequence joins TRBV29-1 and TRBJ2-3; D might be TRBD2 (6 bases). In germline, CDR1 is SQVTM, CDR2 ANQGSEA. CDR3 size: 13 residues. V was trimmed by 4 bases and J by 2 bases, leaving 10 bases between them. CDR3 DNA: TGCAGCGTTGGGGACTCCTTCACAGATACGCAGTATTTT. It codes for CSVGDSFTDTQYF.

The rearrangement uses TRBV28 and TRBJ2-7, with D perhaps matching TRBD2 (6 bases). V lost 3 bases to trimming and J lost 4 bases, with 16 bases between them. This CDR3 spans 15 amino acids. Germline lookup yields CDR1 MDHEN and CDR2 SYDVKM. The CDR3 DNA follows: TGTGCCAGCAGTTTTGGCGGGGCCGAAGGGTACGAGCAGTACTTC. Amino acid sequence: CASSFGGAEGYEQYF.

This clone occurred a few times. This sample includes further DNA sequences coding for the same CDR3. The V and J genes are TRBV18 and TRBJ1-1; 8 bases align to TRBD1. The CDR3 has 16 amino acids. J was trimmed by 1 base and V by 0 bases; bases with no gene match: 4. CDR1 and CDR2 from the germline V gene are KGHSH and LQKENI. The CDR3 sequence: CASSPPSTGGNTEAFF. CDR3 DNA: TGTGCCAGCTCACCACCCAGTACAGGGGGGAACACTGAAGCTTTCTTT.

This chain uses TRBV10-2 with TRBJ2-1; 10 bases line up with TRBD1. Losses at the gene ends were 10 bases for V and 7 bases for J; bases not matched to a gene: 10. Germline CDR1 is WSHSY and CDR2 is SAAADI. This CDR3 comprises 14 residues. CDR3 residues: CATRDRGVVNEQFF. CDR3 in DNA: TGCGCCACCCGGGACAGGGGTGTAGTGAATGAGCAGTTCTTC.

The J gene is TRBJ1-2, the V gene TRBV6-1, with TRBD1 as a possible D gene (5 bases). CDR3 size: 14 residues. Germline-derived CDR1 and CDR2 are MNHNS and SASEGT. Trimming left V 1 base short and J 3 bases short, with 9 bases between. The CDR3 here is CASSEGPRDYGYTF. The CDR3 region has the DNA TGTGCCAGCAGTGAAGGGCCCAGGGACTATGGCTACACCTTC.

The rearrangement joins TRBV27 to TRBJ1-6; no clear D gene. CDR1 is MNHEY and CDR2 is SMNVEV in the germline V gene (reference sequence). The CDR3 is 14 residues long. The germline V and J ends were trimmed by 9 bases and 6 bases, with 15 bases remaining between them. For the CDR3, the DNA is TGTGCCAGGACCCCCCGGGGATCTAATTCACCCCTCCACTTT. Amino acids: CARTPRGSNSPLHF.

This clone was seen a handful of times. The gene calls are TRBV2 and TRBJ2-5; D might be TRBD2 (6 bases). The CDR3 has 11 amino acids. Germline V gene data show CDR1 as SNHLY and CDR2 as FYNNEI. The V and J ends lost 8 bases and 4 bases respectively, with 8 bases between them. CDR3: CASRESETQYF. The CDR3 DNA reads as TGTGCCAGCCGGGAGTCAGAGACCCAGTACTTC.

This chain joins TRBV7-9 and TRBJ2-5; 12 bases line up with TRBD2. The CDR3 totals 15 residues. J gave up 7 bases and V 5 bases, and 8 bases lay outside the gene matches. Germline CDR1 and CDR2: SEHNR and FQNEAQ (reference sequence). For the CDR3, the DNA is TGTGCCAGCAGCAGGACTAGCGGGACGGGGACGACCCAGTACTTC. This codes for CASSRTSGTGTTQYF.

The CDR3 DNA reads TGTGCCAGCAGCTTCGACAGGGGGATTGATGAAAAACTGTTTTTT. Translating gives CASSFDRGIDEKLFF. The chain combines TRBV7-2 with TRBJ1-4, with 9 bases aligning to TRBD1. This CDR3 is built from 15 residues. V shed 3 bases and J 6 bases; nucleotides not matched to a gene: 5. Per germline, CDR1 SGHTA and CDR2 FQGNSA.

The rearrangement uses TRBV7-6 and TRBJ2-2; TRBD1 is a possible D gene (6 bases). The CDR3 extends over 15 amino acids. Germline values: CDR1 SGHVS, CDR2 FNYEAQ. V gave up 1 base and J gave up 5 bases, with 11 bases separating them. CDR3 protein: CASSLVAGATGELFF. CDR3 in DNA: TGTGCCAGCAGCTTAGTCGCAGGGGCTACCGGGGAGCTGTTTTTT.

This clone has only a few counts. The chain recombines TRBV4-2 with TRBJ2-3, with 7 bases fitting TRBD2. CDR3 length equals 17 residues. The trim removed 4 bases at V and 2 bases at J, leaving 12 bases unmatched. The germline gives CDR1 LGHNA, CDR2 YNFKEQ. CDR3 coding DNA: TGTGCCAGCAGCCTCGGGGAGGGCCAGTCTTCCACAGATACGCAGTATTTT. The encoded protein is CASSLGEGQSSTDTQYF.

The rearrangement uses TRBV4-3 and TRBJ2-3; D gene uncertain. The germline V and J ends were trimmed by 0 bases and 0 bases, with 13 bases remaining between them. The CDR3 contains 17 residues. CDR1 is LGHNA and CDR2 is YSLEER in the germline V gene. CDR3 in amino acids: CASSQEAASSSTDTQYF. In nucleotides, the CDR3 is TGCGCCAGCAGCCAAGAGGCTGCTAGTTCTAGCACAGATACGCAGTATTTT.

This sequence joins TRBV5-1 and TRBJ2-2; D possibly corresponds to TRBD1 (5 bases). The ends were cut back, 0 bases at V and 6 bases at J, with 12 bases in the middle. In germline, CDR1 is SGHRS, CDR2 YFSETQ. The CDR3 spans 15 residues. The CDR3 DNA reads TGCGCCAGCAGCTTGGATGTTGGGGCCCCCGGGGAGCTGTTTTTT. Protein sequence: CASSLDVGAPGELFF.

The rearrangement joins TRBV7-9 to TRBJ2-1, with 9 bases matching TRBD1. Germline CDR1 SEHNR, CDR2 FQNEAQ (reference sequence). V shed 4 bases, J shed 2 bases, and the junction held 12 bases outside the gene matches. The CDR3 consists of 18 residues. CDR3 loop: CASSSGQGLLRTYNEQFF. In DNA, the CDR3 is TGTGCCAGCAGCTCGGGACAGGGCCTATTACGCACCTACAATGAGCAGTTCTTC.

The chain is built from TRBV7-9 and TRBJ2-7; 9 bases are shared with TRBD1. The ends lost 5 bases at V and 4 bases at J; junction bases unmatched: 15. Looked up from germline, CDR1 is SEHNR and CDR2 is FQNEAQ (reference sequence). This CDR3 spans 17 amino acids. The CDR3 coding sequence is TGTGCCAGCAGCCCTACCCCCCGGGACAGGGACATATACGAGCAGTACTTC. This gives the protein CASSPTPRDRDIYEQYF.